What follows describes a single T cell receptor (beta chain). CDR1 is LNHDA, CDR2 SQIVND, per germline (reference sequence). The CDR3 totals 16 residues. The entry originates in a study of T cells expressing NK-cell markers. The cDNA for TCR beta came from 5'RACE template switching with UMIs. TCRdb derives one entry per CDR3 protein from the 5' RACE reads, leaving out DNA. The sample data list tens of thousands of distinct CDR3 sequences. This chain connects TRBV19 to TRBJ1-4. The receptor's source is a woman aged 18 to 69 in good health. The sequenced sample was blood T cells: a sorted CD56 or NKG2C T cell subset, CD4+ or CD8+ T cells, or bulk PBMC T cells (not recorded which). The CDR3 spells CASNPKGLATNEKLFF.